Given below is one T cell receptor (beta chain) in context. Its antigen remains unknown. The data belong to a study of lung T cells in sarcoidosis with Löfgren's syndrome. About the study: In sarcoidosis, CD4+ T cells accumulate in bronchoalveolar lavage fluid. Analyses focused on Löfgren's syndrome patients.

Notes on the study in general: Shared TRAV12-1 and TRBV2 CDR3 motifs across Löfgren's syndrome patients reportedly suggested public CD4+ TCRs.

TCRdb re-derived calls from the reads in MiXCR, one entry per CDR3 protein. The sample lists roughly 63,000 distinct CDR3 sequences, 21% seen once, with about 2.3% in the top ten. The CDR3 is made up of 13 amino acids. CDR1 SQVTM and CDR2 ANQGSEA come from the germline V gene. Trimming removed 5 bases from V and 5 bases from J; junction bases left unmatched: 7. Sequenced sample: CD4+ T cells from PBMCs. The receptor was derived from a human donor with sarcoidosis (Löfgren's syndrome or another form), or a control subject (not recorded which). The chain recombines TRBV29-1 with TRBJ2-7; 9 bases map to TRBD1. CDR3 nucleotide sequence: TGCAGCGTTCAACTAGGACAGGGGAACGAGCAGTACTTC. Protein sequence: CSVQLGQGNEQYF.